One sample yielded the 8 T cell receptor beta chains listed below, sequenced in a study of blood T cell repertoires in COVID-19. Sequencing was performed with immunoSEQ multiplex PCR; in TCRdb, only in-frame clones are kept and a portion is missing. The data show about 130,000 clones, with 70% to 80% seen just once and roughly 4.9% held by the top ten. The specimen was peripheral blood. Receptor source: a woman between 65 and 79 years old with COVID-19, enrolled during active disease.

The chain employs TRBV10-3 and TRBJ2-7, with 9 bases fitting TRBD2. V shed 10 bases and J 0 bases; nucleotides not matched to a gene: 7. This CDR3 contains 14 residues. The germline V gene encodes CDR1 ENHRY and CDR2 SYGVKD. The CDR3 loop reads CATDRGGASYEQYF. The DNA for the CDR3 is TGTGCCACCGACCGCGGGGGGGCCTCCTACGAGCAGTACTTC.

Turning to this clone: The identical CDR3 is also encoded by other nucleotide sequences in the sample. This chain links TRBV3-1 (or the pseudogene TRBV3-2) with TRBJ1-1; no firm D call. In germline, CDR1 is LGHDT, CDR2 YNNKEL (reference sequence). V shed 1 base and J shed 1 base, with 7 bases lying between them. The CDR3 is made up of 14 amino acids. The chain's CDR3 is CASSQVGGNTEAFF. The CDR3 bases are TGTGCCAGCAGCCAAGTGGGAGGGAACACTGAAGCTTTCTTT.

CDR3 amino acids: CASSRGQGGGYEQYF. The CDR3 nucleotides read TGTGCCAGCAGCCGCGGACAGGGGGGAGGCTACGAGCAGTACTTC. V is TRBV5-8 and J is TRBJ2-7; TRBD1 agrees at 10 bases. The CDR3 consists of 15 residues. V trimming: 4 bases; J trimming: 3 bases; junction bases outside the gene matches: 7. CDR1 and CDR2 from the germline V gene are SGHTS and YDEGEE.

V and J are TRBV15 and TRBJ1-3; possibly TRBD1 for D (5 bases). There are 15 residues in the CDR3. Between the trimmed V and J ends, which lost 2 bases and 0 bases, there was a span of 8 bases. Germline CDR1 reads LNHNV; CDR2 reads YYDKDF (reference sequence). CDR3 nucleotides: TGTGCCACCAGCAGACAGGGCTACTCTGGAAACACCATATATTTT. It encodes CATSRQGYSGNTIYF.

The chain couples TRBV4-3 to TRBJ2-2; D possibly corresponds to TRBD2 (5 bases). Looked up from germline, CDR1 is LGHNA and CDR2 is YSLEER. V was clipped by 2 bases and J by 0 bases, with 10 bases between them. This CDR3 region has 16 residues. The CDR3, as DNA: TGCGCCAGCAGCCAAACGGCTAGCCCGAACACCGGGGAGCTGTTTTTT. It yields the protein CASSQTASPNTGELFF.

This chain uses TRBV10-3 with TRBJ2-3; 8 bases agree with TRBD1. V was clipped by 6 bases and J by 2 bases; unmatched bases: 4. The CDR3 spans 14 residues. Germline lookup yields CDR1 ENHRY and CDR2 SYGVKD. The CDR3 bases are TGTGCCATCAGGCCGGGACAGGACACAGATACGCAGTATTTT. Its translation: CAIRPGQDTDTQYF.

The CDR3 coding sequence is TGCGCCAGCAGCCGCGACGGACAGTTCACCTACGAGCAGTACTTC. Amino acid sequence: CASSRDGQFTYEQYF. The rearrangement joins TRBV5-1 to TRBJ2-7, with D maybe TRBD1 (6 bases). The V and J ends lost 4 bases and 2 bases respectively, with 16 bases between them. The CDR3 contains 15 residues. Germline V gene sequence: CDR1 SGHRS, CDR2 YFSETQ.

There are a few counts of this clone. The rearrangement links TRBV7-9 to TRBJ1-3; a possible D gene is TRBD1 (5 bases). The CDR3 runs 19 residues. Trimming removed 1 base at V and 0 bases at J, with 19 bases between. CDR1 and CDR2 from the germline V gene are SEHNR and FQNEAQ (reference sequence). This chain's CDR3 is CASSLELGRQHHSGNTIYF. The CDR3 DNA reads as TGTGCCAGCAGCTTAGAGCTGGGCAGACAGCATCACTCTGGAAACACCATATATTTT.